A single sample is the source of the 22 T cell receptor beta chains below, sequenced in a study of blood T cells in healthy people across ages. Sample-barcoded 5' priming and a J-beta primer mix drove a second PCR of 7 to 11 cycles. TCRdb re-called the 5' RACE reads with MiXCR, one entry per CDR3 protein. Of roughly 550,000 distinct CDR3 sequences listed, 24% are singletons. These data also formed part of another study, on T cells of mothers and their children.

Sequencing was carried out using blood. The receptors shown here come from a boy between 10 and 17 years old in good health.

The chain uses TRBV5-5 and TRBJ2-3; D unclear. CDR3 length: 16 amino acids. Trimming took 3 bases from V and 2 from J, leaving 16 bases between them. The germline V gene has CDR1 SGHKS and CDR2 YYEKEE (reference sequence). CDR3 in DNA: TGTGCCAGCAGCTCCCCGAACACCGAAGTCACAGATACGCAGTATTTT. Translated, it gives CASSSPNTEVTDTQYF.

This clonotype turned up a few times. J is TRBJ2-3 and V is TRBV2; TRBD2 aligns across 13 bases. With 5 bases clipped from V and 9 bases from J, the junction kept 11 bases outside the gene matches. This CDR3 contains 16 residues. Germline V gives CDR1 SNHLY, CDR2 FYNNEI. The CDR3 coding sequence is TGTGCCAGCAGTCAACTAGCGGGAGGGCCCCGGAGGACGCAGTATTTT. This sequence encodes CASSQLAGGPRRTQYF.

In DNA, the CDR3 is TGCGCCAGCAGTGAACTAGCGTCGAAGACCCAGTACTTC. Its protein product is CASSELASKTQYF. This sequence joins TRBV10-2 and TRBJ2-5, with 7 bases fitting TRBD2. Trimming at V came to 3 bases and at J to 6 bases, leaving 4 bases not matched to a gene. The CDR3 is 13 residues long. Germline V CDR1 and CDR2: WSHSY, SAAADI.

This chain joins TRBV9 and TRBJ2-5; 8 bases agree with TRBD2. Germline V gene sequence: CDR1 SGDLS, CDR2 YYNGEE. This CDR3 comprises 16 residues. Germline trimming cut 1 base from V and 10 bases from J; bases unmatched to any gene: 15. CDR3 nucleotides: TGTGCCAGCAGCGTATCCCCGGGACTAGAAAGTCACAACCAGTACTTC. This sequence encodes CASSVSPGLESHNQYF.

The V gene is TRBV5-1, the J gene TRBJ2-7, with 7 bases lining up with TRBD1. This CDR3 region has 17 residues. Germline values: CDR1 SGHRS, CDR2 YFSETQ. Trimming at V came to 1 base and at J to 0 bases, leaving 10 bases not matched to a gene. The CDR3 DNA reads as TGCGCCAGCAGCTTGTTACCGGGACAGCGAGTCTCCTACGAGCAGTACTTC. It specifies CASSLLPGQRVSYEQYF.

The chain has TRBV9 and TRBJ2-7; D not resolved. Trimming pared 4 bases from V and 0 bases from J, leaving 11 bases between. The CDR3 loop spans 14 amino acids. The V gene's germline CDR1 is SGDLS and CDR2 YYNGEE. In DNA, the CDR3 is TGTGCCAGCAGCATGGACCCAAGCTCCTACGAGCAGTACTTC. Its protein is CASSMDPSSYEQYF. Based on the CDR3 plus reference TRBV9 and TRBJ2-7, the full variable domain is DSGVTQTPKHLITATGQRVTLRCSPRSGDLSVYWYQQSLDQGLQFLIQYYNGEERAKGNILERFSAQQFPDLHSELNLSSLELGDSALYFCASSMDPSSYEQYFGPGTRLTVT.

This clonotype was seen a few times. This chain uses TRBV6-2 or TRBV6-3 with TRBJ2-7, with a tentative D call TRBD1 (5 bases). Deletions cut 4 bases from V and 1 base from J, with 14 bases between. CDR3 length: 15 residues. CDR1 is MNHEY, CDR2 SVGEGT, per germline. The DNA of the CDR3 is TGTGCCAGCAGTTTCTCCCCGACAGATTCCTACGAGCAGTACTTC. Translated: CASSFSPTDSYEQYF.

A few counts support this clonotype. The rearrangement uses TRBV6-6 and TRBJ2-1; 7 bases line up with TRBD2. J gave up 5 bases and V 0 bases, and 4 bases lay outside the gene matches. CDR3 size: 15 residues. In germline, CDR1 is MNHNY, CDR2 SVGAGI (reference sequence). Here the CDR3 reads CASSYSGLDNNEQFF. As DNA, the CDR3 is TGTGCCAGCAGTTACTCAGGACTAGACAACAATGAGCAGTTCTTC.

This clonotype was detected a few times. V gene TRBV15 combines with J gene TRBJ2-5; 8 bases agree with TRBD2. This CDR3 is built from 16 residues. The V segment lost 1 base and the J segment 1 base; nucleotides outside the gene matches: 5. CDR1 and CDR2 (germline): LNHNV, YYDKDF (reference sequence). The CDR3 loop reads CATSRGGTSGQETQYF. In DNA, the CDR3 is TGTGCCACCAGCAGAGGTGGTACTAGCGGCCAAGAGACCCAGTACTTC.

This clonotype was observed a handful of times. V and J are TRBV5-1 and TRBJ2-3; the match to TRBD2 covers 7 bases. V dropped 7 bases and J dropped 4; count of bases not matched to a gene: 3. In germline, CDR1 is SGHRS, CDR2 YFSETQ. This CDR3 spans 12 amino acids. CDR3 nucleotides: TGCGCCAGCGGACTAGATCCAGATACGCAGTATTTT. Translated: CASGLDPDTQYF.

The chain is built from TRBV6-1 and TRBJ2-6; 8 nucleotides align to TRBD1. Germline assignment: CDR1 MNHNS and CDR2 SASEGT. The CDR3 covers 15 residues. Losses at the gene ends were 1 base for V and 7 bases for J; bases not matched to a gene: 3. The CDR3 nucleotides are TGTGCCAGCAGTGAAGAGGGGACAGGAGCCAACGTCCTGACTTTC. Amino acids: CASSEEGTGANVLTF.

This chain uses TRBV3-1 with TRBJ2-5, with D possibly TRBD1 on 6 matching bases. V was trimmed by 5 bases and J by 5 bases, leaving 12 bases between them. CDR1 and CDR2 from the germline V gene are LGHDT and YNNKEL (reference sequence). The CDR3 length is 13 residues. CDR3 sequence reads: CASSDVGGETQYF. DNA for the CDR3: TGTGCCAGCAGCGATGTAGGGGGTGAGACCCAGTACTTC.

This chain joins TRBV29-1 and TRBJ2-7; D gene ambiguous. The length of the CDR3 is 12 residues. The germline V gene encodes CDR1 SQVTM and CDR2 ANQGSEA. Trimming shortened V by 0 bases and J by 5 bases, and 8 bases separated the two germline ends. Written as DNA, the CDR3 is TGCAGCGTTGAAGATAATGGAAACGAGCAGTACTTC. Amino acid sequence: CSVEDNGNEQYF.

Here the CDR3 reads CASSLELGNEQFF. For the CDR3, the DNA is TGTGCCAGCAGCTTGGAACTGGGCAATGAGCAGTTCTTC. The V call is TRBV5-6, the J call TRBJ2-1; D gene ambiguous. Trimming removed 0 bases at V and 6 bases at J, with 7 bases between. Germline-derived CDR1 and CDR2 are SGHDT and YYEEEE. The CDR3 contains 13 residues.

The rearrangement links TRBV9 to TRBJ2-7; D unclear. In germline, CDR1 is SGDLS, CDR2 YYNGEE. V was clipped by 3 bases and J by 0 bases, with 13 bases between them. The CDR3 runs 15 residues. The CDR3 bases are TGTGCCAGCAGCGCCGGACGGGTTAGCTCCTACGAGCAGTACTTC. Protein product: CASSAGRVSSYEQYF.

CDR3 coding DNA: TGTGCCAGCACAGACAGGAAAGAGACCCAGTACTTC. It codes for CASTDRKETQYF. This chain links TRBV12-3 or TRBV12-4 with TRBJ2-5, with D possibly being TRBD1 (6 bases). The CDR3 runs 12 residues. Trimming stripped 7 bases from V and 3 bases from J, with 9 bases between.

V gene TRBV12-3 or TRBV12-4 combines with J gene TRBJ2-1; D gene unclear. V lost 6 bases and J lost 2, with 17 bases in between. This CDR3 is 16 amino acids long. The CDR3 sequence is CASSSDPPAAYNEQFF. The CDR3 coding sequence is TGTGCCAGCAGCTCCGACCCCCCAGCCGCCTACAATGAGCAGTTCTTC.

This chain uses TRBV27 with TRBJ2-4; D unclear. CDR1 and CDR2 (germline): MNHEY, SMNVEV (reference sequence). There are 17 residues in the CDR3. Trimming left V 5 bases short and J 3 bases short, with 20 bases between. The CDR3 bases are TGTGCCAGCAGTCGGCTCGGATCCCCGTCAAGCAAAAACATTCAGTACTTC. The encoded protein is CASSRLGSPSSKNIQYF.

This clonotype was counted once. The junction differs from germline at one of its ends, possibly a read error. This chain connects TRBV6-1 to TRBJ2-1; 11 nucleotides align to TRBD2. This CDR3 region has 17 residues. Germline CDR1 and CDR2: MNHNS and SASEGT. CDR3: CASSPGLAGPSYNDQFF. The DNA for the CDR3 is TGTGCCAGCAGTCCTGGACTAGCGGGCCCTTCCTACAATGACCAGTTCTTC.

In its sample, this clonotype was seen a few times. This rearrangement joins TRBV5-1 to TRBJ2-5, with 8 nucleotides matching TRBD2. The DNA end is more similar to TRBJ2-7, so the J call may be wrong. This CDR3 is built from 17 residues. Germline V gives CDR1 SGHRS, CDR2 YFSETQ. The CDR3 loop reads CASSLLDSWTSSYEQYF. Here the CDR3 DNA reads TGCGCCAGCAGCTTGCTCGACTCCTGGACTAGCTCTTACGAGCAGTACTTC.

This clonotype was seen a few times. The rearrangement uses TRBV28 and TRBJ1-2; 12 nucleotides match TRBD1. The CDR3 loop spans 12 amino acids. CDR1 MDHEN and CDR2 SYDVKM come from the germline V gene. DNA of the CDR3: TGTGTGGCGGGACAGGGGGCGCGCGGCAACACCTTC. It yields the protein CVAGQGARGNTF.

This clonotype has a count of ten or more. The genes are TRBV2 and TRBJ1-5; D not resolved. With 5 bases removed from V and 7 bases from J, the gap between germline ends came to 9 bases. The CDR3 extends over 12 amino acids. CDR1 and CDR2 (germline): SNHLY, FYNNEI. CDR3 region: CASSPIGQPQHF. CDR3 sequence (DNA): TGTGCCAGCAGTCCGATTGGGCAGCCCCAGCATTTT.